Given below is one T cell receptor beta chain in context. Methods used by the authors: Amplification with reference gene primers provided the estimates of nucleated cell counts. Libraries were prepared by immunoSEQ multiplex PCR; TCRdb keeps only in-frame clonotypes and omits some of them. V and J calls and clone size are given by that table; D and trimming were obtained from the DNA. The sample lists 200,000 or so clones; about nine tenths were seen once. This CDR3 is 13 amino acids long. Trimming took 4 bases from V and 4 from J, leaving 10 bases between them. This entry comes from a study of blood T cell repertoires in COVID-19. Study at large: Symptom resolution, clearance, or two negative PCRs marked donors in Cohort 3 as recovered.

Adults between about 18 and 89 years of age took part from under 30 US areas. Allocation to cohorts depended on clinical history reported by the participants. This sequence originates from a man aged 25 to 40 in a cohort exposed to, infected with or recovered from COVID-19 (not recorded which). What was sequenced was PBMCs or T cells enriched from blood (not recorded which). V and J are TRBV12-3 or TRBV12-4 and TRBJ1-2; D unresolved. The CDR3 region is CASSSPGGYGYTF. The CDR3, as DNA: TGTGCCAGCAGTTCACCTGGAGGCTATGGCTACACCTTC.